The 21 T cell receptor beta chains in this list originate from one sample, sequenced in a study of cytomegalovirus exposure and HLA in healthy donors (TCRdb year 2017). Preparation of the library involved the immunoSEQ multiplex PCR assay. For the multiplex PCR, a mixture combining 60 forward primers for TCR Vbeta segments and 13 reverse primers for TCR Jbeta segments was used. TCRdb's version of the immuneACCESS table is confined to in-frame rearrangements and falls short of the full clone set. An unresolved V gene accounts for under half of the shortfall where checked; the remainder is of unknown origin. The sample table records tens of thousands of clones; 70% of these occur just once. The ten top clones hold approximately 20% of the sample. The sequenced sample was PBMCs. The origin of the receptors is a woman aged 55 to 70 in good health and CMV-seropositive.

This clone was seen only a few times. This same CDR3 is encoded by further DNA sequences in the sample. The DNA for the CDR3 is TGCGCCAGCAGCCAAGACAGGAACACTGAAGCTTTCTTT. This translates into CASSQDRNTEAFF. The rearrangement uses TRBV4-3 and TRBJ1-1; D is ambiguous. CDR1 and CDR2 from the germline V gene are LGHNA and YSLEER. The V gene lost 0 bases and the J gene lost 1 base, with 3 bases spanning the gap. The CDR3 consists of 13 residues.

The gene calls are TRBV4-3 and TRBJ2-1; tentatively, D is TRBD2 (5 bases). The V end was cut by 4 bases, the J end by 3 bases, with 13 bases between. This CDR3 is 15 amino acids long. Germline loops: CDR1 LGHNA, CDR2 YSLEER. The CDR3 reads CASSPRLTSYNEQFF. CDR3 DNA sequence: TGCGCCAGCAGCCCGCGACTAACTAGCTACAATGAGCAGTTCTTC.

This clone was seen only a few times. The J gene is TRBJ2-7, the V gene TRBV11-2, with a weak D call TRBD2 (5 bases). V lost 5 bases and J lost 2, with 19 bases in between. CDR3 length: 16 amino acids. Germline V gene sequence: CDR1 SGHAT, CDR2 FQNNGV. CDR3 bases: TGTGCCAGCAGCCAAATCCGGGGTAGGGAAGCCTACGAGCAGTACTTC. Amino acid sequence: CASSQIRGREAYEQYF.

Comments on this clone: The same CDR3 is also encoded by other DNA sequences in this sample. The V gene is TRBV15, the J gene TRBJ2-3, with 8 bases matching TRBD1. CDR1 and CDR2 (germline): LNHNV, YYDKDF (reference sequence). Trimming cost V 0 bases and J 2 bases; bases outside gene matches: 4. The CDR3 has 16 residues. CDR3 DNA: TGTGCCACCAGCAGAGATCAGGGACAGGTCACAGATACGCAGTATTTT. Protein product: CATSRDQGQVTDTQYF. Drawing the rest from reference TRBV15 and TRBJ2-3, the complete variable domain is DAMVIQNPRYQVTQFGKPVTLSCSQTLNHNVMYWYQQKSSQAPKLLFHYYDKDFNNEADTPDNFQSRRPNTSFCFLDIRSPGLGDTAMYLCATSRDQGQVTDTQYFGPGTRLTVL.

The chain has TRBV7-8 and TRBJ1-1; D is unclear. The CDR3 is 16 residues long. Trimming removed 1 base at V and 1 base at J, with 13 bases between. Per the germline V gene, CDR1 is SGHVS and CDR2 is FQNEAQ. DNA of the CDR3: TGTGCCAGCAGCTTAGATGCGGGAAAGTGGAACACTGAAGCTTTCTTT. Amino acid sequence: CASSLDAGKWNTEAFF. The whole variable domain, filled in from reference TRBV7-8 and TRBJ1-1, reads GAGVSQSPRYKVAKRGQDVALRCDPISGHVSLFWYQQALGQGPEFLTYFQNEAQLDKSGLPSDRFFAERPEGSVSTLKIQRTQQEDSAVYLCASSLDAGKWNTEAFFGQGTRLTVV.

CDR3 sequence reads: CASSPGVDTEAFF. CDR3 sequence (DNA): TGTGCCAGCAGCCCGGGGGTGGACACTGAAGCTTTCTTT. The chain employs TRBV7-9 and TRBJ1-1, with D possibly matching TRBD1 (5 bases). The CDR3 has 13 residues. Per germline, CDR1 SEHNR and CDR2 FQNEAQ (reference sequence). The V and J ends lost 5 bases and 3 bases respectively, with 10 bases between them.

The chain links TRBV5-1 to TRBJ2-1; a possible D gene is TRBD1 (6 bases). CDR1 and CDR2 from the germline V gene are SGHRS and YFSETQ. Deletions cut 3 bases from V and 5 bases from J, with 12 bases between. This CDR3 has 14 amino acids. The CDR3 bases are TGCGCCAGCAGCTCACATACAGGGAACAATGAGCAGTTCTTC. Translated, it gives CASSSHTGNNEQFF.

This clone has just one count. The chain employs TRBV12-5 and TRBJ1-3; D gene unclear. Trimming cost V 3 bases and J 0 bases, with 9 bases left between them. Germline V lookup: CDR1 LGHNT, CDR2 FRNRAP. This CDR3 spans 15 amino acids. The CDR3 region has the DNA TGTGCTAGTGGTTTCACCACTTTCTCTGGAAACACCATATATTTT. This sequence encodes CASGFTTFSGNTIYF.

In its sample, this clone was seen once. V usage is TRBV7-2 and J usage is TRBJ2-2, with D maybe TRBD2 (5 bases). There are 16 residues in the CDR3. Trimming stripped 5 bases from V and 0 bases from J, with 13 bases between. Per the germline V gene, CDR1 is SGHTA and CDR2 is FQGNSA. CDR3 coding DNA: TGTGCCAGCAGCAGCGGCTCAGGTTCGAACACCGGGGAGCTGTTTTTT. Protein sequence: CASSSGSGSNTGELFF. The variable domain in full, completed from reference TRBV7-2 and TRBJ2-2, reads GAGVSQSPSNKVTEKGKDVELRCDPISGHTALYWYRQSLGQGLEFLIYFQGNSAPDKSGLPSDRFSAERTGGSVSTLTIQRTQQEDSAVYLCASSSGSGSNTGELFFGEGSRLTVL.

The rearrangement uses TRBV5-1 and TRBJ1-1; D uncertain. The CDR3 is 16 residues long. Trimming shortened V by 3 bases and J by 1 base, and 16 bases separated the two germline ends. The V gene's germline CDR1 is SGHRS and CDR2 YFSETQ. The CDR3 loop reads CASSSTTSLTNTEAFF. As DNA, the CDR3 is TGCGCCAGCAGCTCCACGACATCCTTAACGAACACTGAAGCTTTCTTT.

This chain links TRBV6-5 with TRBJ1-1; TRBD1 matches 9 bases. This CDR3 spans 13 amino acids. The J segment lost 6 bases and the V segment lost 7 bases, leaving 6 bases of the junction unmatched. From germline, CDR1 is MNHEY and CDR2 SVGAGI. CDR3 loop: CASNTNRGPEAFF. The CDR3 coding sequence is TGTGCCAGCAATACAAACAGGGGGCCTGAAGCTTTCTTT.

J is TRBJ1-2 and V is TRBV7-3; no clear D. CDR1 and CDR2 from the germline V gene are SGHTA and FQGTGA. V gave up 5 bases and J gave up 5 bases, with 15 bases separating them. The CDR3 is made up of 14 amino acids. In DNA, the CDR3 is TGTGCCAGCAGCCGTCAGACTAGGGATTATGGCTACACCTTC. Protein product: CASSRQTRDYGYTF.

V is TRBV7-9 and J is TRBJ2-5; 7 bases match TRBD2. V shed 5 bases, J shed 5 bases, and the junction held 5 bases outside the gene matches. In germline, CDR1 is SEHNR, CDR2 FQNEAQ (reference sequence). The CDR3 extends over 13 amino acids. CDR3 bases: TGTGCCAGCAGCGTTTGGGGAGGGGAGACCCAGTACTTC. This translates into CASSVWGGETQYF.

The chain recombines TRBV7-9 with TRBJ1-1; D uncertain. From germline, CDR1 is SEHNR and CDR2 FQNEAQ (reference sequence). The V end was cut by 10 bases, the J end by 4 bases, with 16 bases between. CDR3 length: 13 amino acids. CDR3 loop: CANTERGSTEAFF. As DNA, the CDR3 is TGTGCCAATACCGAGCGGGGTAGCACTGAAGCTTTCTTT.

In its sample, this clone was seen a few times. The gene calls are TRBV10-3 and TRBJ1-1; D remains unclear. The V gene's germline CDR1 is ENHRY and CDR2 SYGVKD. Trimming cost V 0 bases and J 1 base, with 3 bases left between them. This CDR3 contains 13 residues. The CDR3 loop is CAISESGNTEAFF. The CDR3 DNA follows: TGTGCCATCAGTGAGTCCGGGAACACTGAAGCTTTCTTT.

As for this clone: Germline is not matched at one junction end, which may reflect a read error. The gene calls are TRBV7-9 and TRBJ2-1; 9 bases are a match to TRBD1. The V gene's germline CDR1 is SEHNR and CDR2 FQNEAQ (reference sequence). The CDR3 loop spans 16 amino acids. Written as DNA, the CDR3 is TGTTCCAGCAGCCCAAAACCGGGACAGGGAATCAATGAGCAGTTCTTC. Translated, it gives CSSSPKPGQGINEQFF. The full variable domain, completed using reference TRBV7-9 and TRBJ2-1, is DTGVSQNPRHKITKRGQNVTFRCDPISEHNRLYWYRQTLGQGPEFLTYFQNEAQLEKSRLLSDRFSAERPKGSFSTLEIQRTEQGDSAMYLCSSSPKPGQGINEQFFGPGTRLTVL.

This rearrangement joins TRBV6-1 to TRBJ1-5; tentative D call: TRBD1 (5 bases). Germline V CDR1 and CDR2: MNHNS, SASEGT. This CDR3 is 16 amino acids long. V was cut by 2 bases and J by 5 bases, with 16 bases left in between. CDR3 amino acids: CASSENWGGRDQPQHF. CDR3 nucleotides: TGTGCCAGCAGTGAAAACTGGGGGGGGAGAGATCAGCCCCAGCATTTT.

The chain couples TRBV19 to TRBJ1-3; D call uncertain. Germline values: CDR1 LNHDA, CDR2 SQIVND (reference sequence). The CDR3 sequence is 12 residues long. V lost 4 bases and J lost 4, with 5 bases in between. Here the CDR3 reads CASSSAGNTIYF. CDR3 in DNA: TGTGCCAGTAGTAGCGCCGGAAACACCATATATTTT.

The genes are TRBV7-2 and TRBJ1-5; D remains ambiguous. This CDR3 comprises 15 residues. Germline values: CDR1 SGHTA, CDR2 FQGNSA. V was clipped by 1 base and J by 0 bases, with 7 bases between them. CDR3 region: CASSLDPYSNQPQHF. In nucleotides, the CDR3 is TGTGCCAGCAGCTTAGATCCCTATAGCAATCAGCCCCAGCATTTT. The full variable domain, completed using reference TRBV7-2 and TRBJ1-5, is GAGVSQSPSNKVTEKGKDVELRCDPISGHTALYWYRQSLGQGLEFLIYFQGNSAPDKSGLPSDRFSAERTGGSVSTLTIQRTQQEDSAVYLCASSLDPYSNQPQHFGDGTRLSIL.

This sequence joins TRBV5-6 and TRBJ1-1; 9 bases are a match to TRBD1. Germline values: CDR1 SGHDT, CDR2 YYEEEE. The CDR3 has 16 residues. The V gene end was trimmed by 3 bases and the J gene end by 2 bases; junction bases not matched to a gene: 8. The CDR3 loop is CASSSQWTGDNTEAFF. The CDR3 nucleotides are TGTGCCAGCAGCTCCCAATGGACAGGGGATAACACTGAAGCTTTCTTT.

This sequence joins TRBV19 and TRBJ1-2; no clear D gene. Germline V CDR1 and CDR2: LNHDA, SQIVND (reference sequence). The V gene lost 5 bases and the J gene lost 7 bases, with 14 bases spanning the gap. This CDR3 is built from 13 residues. The CDR3 region is CASSETGVGGYTF. The CDR3 nucleotides are TGTGCCAGTAGTGAGACGGGAGTAGGTGGCTACACCTTC.